These 25 T cell receptor beta chains share one sample of origin, sequenced in a study of blood T cell repertoires in COVID-19. Sequencing was performed with immunoSEQ multiplex PCR; in TCRdb, only in-frame clones are kept and a portion is missing. The data show 200,000 or so clones, around 81% seen once. Sequencing input: PBMCs or T cells enriched from blood (not recorded which). Every receptor here comes from a man aged 40-55 years who had recovered from COVID-19.

The V call is TRBV7-2, the J call TRBJ1-5; no clear D. The CDR3 totals 16 residues. V lost 2 bases to trimming and J lost 8 bases, with 19 bases between them. Germline CDR1 SGHTA, CDR2 FQGNSA. CDR3 coding DNA: TGTGCCAGCAGCTTAACTTTTTCTCCGGGGTACGAGCCCCAGCATTTT. It specifies CASSLTFSPGYEPQHF.

The genes are TRBV11-2 and TRBJ2-7; D is unclear. The CDR3 is 13 residues long. Germline V gene data show CDR1 as SGHAT and CDR2 as FQNNGV. The V end lost 0 bases, the J end lost 3 bases, and 6 bases lay between the germline ends. The CDR3 here is CASSLERSYEQYF. In nucleotides, the CDR3 is TGTGCCAGCAGCTTAGAGCGGAGCTACGAGCAGTACTTC.

This clone was seen once. The chain uses TRBV9 and TRBJ2-1; 9 positions match TRBD2. Per the germline V gene, CDR1 is SGDLS and CDR2 is YYNGEE. The CDR3 has 15 residues. V lost 4 bases to trimming and J lost 6 bases; unmatched junction nucleotides: 8. CDR3 sequence: CASSPWQAGGNEQFF. The CDR3 DNA reads as TGTGCCAGCAGCCCGTGGCAAGCGGGGGGCAATGAGCAGTTCTTC. The full variable domain, rest sourced from reference TRBV9 and TRBJ2-1, is DSGVTQTPKHLITATGQRVTLRCSPRSGDLSVYWYQQSLDQGLQFLIQYYNGEERAKGNILERFSAQQFPDLHSELNLSSLELGDSALYFCASSPWQAGGNEQFFGPGTRLTVL.

The chain employs TRBV5-1 and TRBJ1-1, with D perhaps matching TRBD1 (5 bases). Germline V lookup: CDR1 SGHRS, CDR2 YFSETQ. CDR3 length equals 14 residues. Trimming cost V 3 bases and J 4 bases, with 13 bases left between them. CDR3 nucleotides: TGCGCCAGCAGCTCCCTGCAGGGAACCACTGAAGCTTTCTTT. This gives the protein CASSSLQGTTEAFF.

V and J are TRBV30 and TRBJ2-7; D perhaps matches TRBD2 (6 bases). V was cut by 0 bases and J by 5 bases, with 11 bases left in between. The CDR3 length is 13 residues. The germline CDR1 and CDR2 sequences are GTSNPN and SVGIG (reference sequence). DNA of the CDR3: TGTGCCTGGAGTGTCACTAGCAGCCACGAGCAGTACTTC. Translation: CAWSVTSSHEQYF.

V is TRBV7-8 and J is TRBJ1-5; 9 bases are shared with TRBD1. CDR1 is SGHVS, CDR2 FQNEAQ, per germline. Trimming took 0 bases from V and 9 from J; bases not matched to a gene: 6. The CDR3 extends over 15 amino acids. This CDR3 reads CASSLASGQGSPQHF. The CDR3 bases are TGTGCCAGCAGCTTAGCGTCGGGACAGGGATCGCCCCAGCATTTT. The full variable domain, completed using reference TRBV7-8 and TRBJ1-5, is GAGVSQSPRYKVAKRGQDVALRCDPISGHVSLFWYQQALGQGPEFLTYFQNEAQLDKSGLPSDRFFAERPEGSVSTLKIQRTQQEDSAVYLCASSLASGQGSPQHFGDGTRLSIL.

This clone has more than one count but fewer than ten. The chain has TRBV10-1 and TRBJ2-2; tentative D call: TRBD2 (6 bases). V was clipped by 8 bases and J by 1 base, with 8 bases between them. Germline loops: CDR1 WNHNN, CDR2 SYGVQD (reference sequence). The CDR3 has 13 residues. CDR3 sequence (DNA): TGCGCCAGCGGCGGGATGAACACCGGGGAGCTGTTTTTT. It yields the protein CASGGMNTGELFF.

The V call is TRBV4-1, the J call TRBJ1-5, with a tentative D call TRBD1 (6 bases). This CDR3 spans 18 amino acids. Per the germline V gene, CDR1 is MGHRA and CDR2 is YSYEKL. Trimming left V 0 bases short and J 0 bases short, with 15 bases between. CDR3 protein: CASSQDPVGTISNQPQHF. DNA for the CDR3: TGCGCCAGCAGCCAAGATCCGGTAGGGACAATTAGCAATCAGCCCCAGCATTTT.

The chain links TRBV11-2 to TRBJ2-7, with a weak D call TRBD2 (6 bases). Trimming stripped 8 bases from V and 2 bases from J, with 16 bases between. This CDR3 is 14 amino acids long. Germline V gene lookup returns CDR1 SGHAT and CDR2 FQNNGV. This CDR3 is CASGLNTGAYEQYF. The CDR3 DNA follows: TGTGCCAGCGGTCTGAACACGGGGGCCTACGAGCAGTACTTC.

The rearrangement links TRBV12-5 to TRBJ2-5; 9 bases are shared with TRBD1. Germline-derived CDR1 and CDR2 are LGHNT and FRNRAP. Trimming took 7 bases from V and 4 from J; bases not matched to a gene: 7. CDR3 length: 14 residues. The CDR3 nucleotides are TGTGCTAGTGCCCAAACAGGGGGCATAGAGACCCAGTACTTC. Amino acid sequence: CASAQTGGIETQYF.

This chain uses TRBV14 with TRBJ2-7, with D hard to call. V was trimmed by 0 bases and J by 3 bases, leaving 24 bases between them. The V gene's germline CDR1 is SGHDN and CDR2 FVKESK. This CDR3 spans 19 amino acids. The CDR3 bases are TGTGCCAGCAGCCAAGATCGTACGCGGTGGCCAGTCCTTTTCTACGAGCAGTACTTC. Amino acids: CASSQDRTRWPVLFYEQYF.

This clone was detected once. The chain couples TRBV5-6 to TRBJ1-1; D is unclear. This CDR3 region has 14 residues. V was cut by 2 bases and J by 0 bases, with 8 bases left in between. CDR1 is SGHDT and CDR2 is YYEEEE in the germline V gene. The CDR3: CASSFGGVNTEAFF. The CDR3 region has the DNA TGTGCCAGCAGCTTCGGCGGCGTGAACACTGAAGCTTTCTTT.

V gene TRBV5-1 combines with J gene TRBJ2-2; D perhaps matches TRBD2 (7 bases). Trimming took 0 bases from V and 4 from J, leaving 19 bases between them. Germline CDR1 reads SGHRS; CDR2 reads YFSETQ. This CDR3 has 18 amino acids. The CDR3 here is CASSLAYRGARGTGELFF. CDR3 DNA: TGCGCCAGCAGCTTGGCCTACCGGGGGGCTAGGGGCACCGGGGAGCTGTTTTTT.

The chain recombines TRBV19 with TRBJ1-5; 8 bases align to TRBD1. This CDR3 has 17 amino acids. Germline values: CDR1 LNHDA, CDR2 SQIVND (reference sequence). V gave up 3 bases and J gave up 4 bases; unmatched junction bases: 11. In nucleotides, the CDR3 is TGTGCCAGTAGTATGCCCTTCCTCGGACAGGGAAATCAGCCCCAGCATTTT. This gives the protein CASSMPFLGQGNQPQHF.

The V and J genes are TRBV5-4 and TRBJ2-5, with TRBD2 identical over 12 bases. V lost 2 bases to trimming and J lost 1 base; unmatched junction nucleotides: 3. Germline CDR1 and CDR2: SGHNT and YYREEE (reference sequence). The CDR3 spans 16 residues. This CDR3 is CASSLGTSGPQETQYF. The CDR3 DNA reads as TGTGCCAGCAGCTTAGGGACTAGCGGGCCCCAAGAGACCCAGTACTTC.

This clone was observed a handful of times. The chain has TRBV30 and TRBJ2-3; the match to TRBD2 covers 9 bases. The germline V gene encodes CDR1 GTSNPN and CDR2 SVGIG (reference sequence). J gave up 4 bases and V 2 bases, and 4 bases lay outside the gene matches. The CDR3 is 14 residues long. CDR3 sequence: CAWSMGLAADTQYF. The CDR3 nucleotides read TGTGCCTGGAGTATGGGACTAGCAGCAGATACGCAGTATTTT.

Only a few counts were recorded for this clone. The J gene is TRBJ1-4, the V gene TRBV7-9; 7 bases match TRBD1. The V segment lost 5 bases and the J segment 8 bases; nucleotides outside the gene matches: 14. Germline CDR1 is SEHNR and CDR2 is FQNEAQ (reference sequence). This CDR3 spans 16 amino acids. The CDR3 is CASSNPETGLVEKLFF. The CDR3, as DNA: TGTGCCAGCAGCAATCCCGAGACAGGGTTGGTGGAAAAACTGTTTTTT.

J is TRBJ1-2 and V is TRBV4-1; D is undetermined. The V end was cut by 1 base, the J end by 4 bases, with 13 bases between. The V gene's germline CDR1 is MGHRA and CDR2 YSYEKL. The CDR3 is 15 residues long. CDR3 protein: CASSQVGGLSYGYTF. CDR3 bases: TGCGCCAGCAGCCAAGTGGGAGGTCTCAGCTATGGCTACACCTTC.

The chain has TRBV11-2 and TRBJ2-2; D not certain. Germline loops: CDR1 SGHAT, CDR2 FQNNGV. The CDR3 runs to 15 residues. Trimming removed 4 bases at V and 4 bases at J, with 13 bases between. The CDR3 sequence: CASSSRHGPTGELFF. DNA for the CDR3: TGTGCCAGCAGCTCACGACATGGGCCCACCGGGGAGCTGTTTTTT.

The chain recombines TRBV7-8 with TRBJ1-2; a possible D gene is TRBD1 (6 bases). Germline CDR1 is SGHVS and CDR2 is FQNEAQ. This CDR3 is built from 15 residues. Trimming removed 1 base at V and 0 bases at J, with 9 bases between. CDR3 loop: CASSLGSGANYGYTF. CDR3 nucleotide sequence: TGTGCCAGCAGCTTAGGGTCAGGGGCTAACTATGGCTACACCTTC.

This clone was observed a few times. V and J are TRBV2 and TRBJ1-5; D may be TRBD1 (5 bases). Trimming pared 5 bases from V and 7 bases from J, leaving 15 bases between. The germline V gene has CDR1 SNHLY and CDR2 FYNNEI. The length of the CDR3 is 14 residues. CDR3 in amino acids: CASSTDSFAQPQHF. The CDR3 DNA follows: TGTGCCAGCAGTACCGACAGTTTTGCCCAGCCCCAGCATTTT. The full variable domain, completed using reference TRBV2 and TRBJ1-5, is EPEVTQTPSHQVTQMGQEVILRCVPISNHLYFYWYRQILGQKVEFLVSFYNNEISEKSEIFDDQFSVERPDGSNFTLKIRSTKLEDSAMYFCASSTDSFAQPQHFGDGTRLSIL.

The V call is TRBV9, the J call TRBJ2-5; 10 bases are shared with TRBD2. Germline values: CDR1 SGDLS, CDR2 YYNGEE. Germline trimming cut 4 bases from V and 4 bases from J; bases unmatched to any gene: 10. There are 16 residues in the CDR3. The CDR3 nucleotides read TGTGCCAGCAGCATCCGAGCGGGGGGGCCGGCAGAGACCCAGTACTTC. Amino acids: CASSIRAGGPAETQYF.

Many counts were recorded for this clone. The chain employs TRBV7-9 and TRBJ1-4; D is ambiguous. The germline V gene encodes CDR1 SEHNR and CDR2 FQNEAQ (reference sequence). V shed 5 bases and J shed 0 bases, with 10 bases lying between them. This CDR3 is 15 amino acids long. The DNA of the CDR3 is TGTGCCAGCAGCCCGACAATTGCAACTAATGAAAAACTGTTTTTT. Translation: CASSPTIATNEKLFF.

The rearrangement joins TRBV18 to TRBJ1-2, with D maybe TRBD1 (6 bases). Germline V gene sequence: CDR1 KGHSH, CDR2 LQKENI. Trimming took off 1 base at V and 0 bases at J, with 15 bases between the two ends. The CDR3 consists of 17 residues. CDR3 DNA: TGTGCCAGCTCACCACAGACAGGAGAACATACTAACTATGGCTACACCTTC. Translation gives CASSPQTGEHTNYGYTF.

This chain uses TRBV5-4 with TRBJ1-3, with 10 positions matching TRBD1. The CDR3 totals 15 residues. Germline trimming cut 5 bases from V and 8 bases from J; bases unmatched to any gene: 10. The V gene's germline CDR1 is SGHNT and CDR2 YYREEE (reference sequence). CDR3 nucleotides: TGTGCCAGCAGTTCCCCGGGACAGGGGTGGGACACCATATATTTT. Its protein is CASSSPGQGWDTIYF.